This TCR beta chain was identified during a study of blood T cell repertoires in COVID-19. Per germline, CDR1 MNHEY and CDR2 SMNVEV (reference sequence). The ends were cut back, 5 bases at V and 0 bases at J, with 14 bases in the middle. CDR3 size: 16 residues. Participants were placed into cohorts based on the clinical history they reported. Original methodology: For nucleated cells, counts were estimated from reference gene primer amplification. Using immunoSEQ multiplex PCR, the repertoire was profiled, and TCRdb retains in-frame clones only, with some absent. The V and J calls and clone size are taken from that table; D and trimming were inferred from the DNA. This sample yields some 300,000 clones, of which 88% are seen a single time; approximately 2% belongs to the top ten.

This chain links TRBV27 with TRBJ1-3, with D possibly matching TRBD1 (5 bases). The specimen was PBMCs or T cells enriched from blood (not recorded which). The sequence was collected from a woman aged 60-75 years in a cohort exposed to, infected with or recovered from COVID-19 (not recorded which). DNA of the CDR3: TGTGCCAGCAGTGTGGGGGGGGTGAGCTCTGGAAACACCATATATTTT. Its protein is CASSVGGVSSGNTIYF.